This TCR beta chain was documented in a study of T cells in Graves' hyperthyroidism and ophthalmopathy. Study-wide results and caveats: From stable hyperthyroidism, ophthalmopathy was separated by a 13 V-J model.

TCR beta CDR3 regions were amplified from RNA transcripts. The TCR CDR3 first-round RT-PCR relied on the HTBI primer set. TCRdb processed the multiplex PCR reads anew with MiXCR; each CDR3 protein has one entry. This repertoire shows about 350,000 distinct CDR3 sequences, roughly 13% found once; its top ten account for about 22%. This CDR3 has 19 residues. After removal of 0 bases from V and 0 bases from J, the junction contained 7 bases not matched to a gene. CDR1 DFQATT and CDR2 SNEGSKA come from the germline V gene (reference sequence). Patients aged 18 to 65 had newly diagnosed hyperthyroidism that had lasted under 2 months. It was uncontrolled infection, other autoimmune disease, pregnancy or lactation that excluded patients. It was around 11 ml of fresh peripheral blood that supplied the PBMCs. On this clonotype: The antigen is undetermined.

The chain uses TRBV20-1 and TRBJ2-1; the match to TRBD2 covers 14 bases. This TCR derives from a woman in her 30s with Graves' hyperthyroidism. Sequenced: blood. CDR3 coding DNA: TGCAGTGCTAGAGAGGAAGCCGGGACTAGCGGGAGCTCCTACAATGAGCAGTTCTTC. Amino acids: CSAREEAGTSGSSYNEQFF.